These 25 T cell receptor beta chains were sequenced from one sample in a study of vaccination and CD4 T cells after COVID-19. Treatment defined: roughly ten-day PBMC culture with coronavirus spike peptide pools or control peptides (ViraFEST assay). The assay that was used to sequence DNA from cultured CD4+ T cells was the Oncomine TCR Beta short-read assay. From the PCR reads, TCRdb called clonotypes with MiXCR, one entry per CDR3 protein. Seen here are approximately 18,000 distinct CDR3 sequences, 60% to 85% observed once, and the top ten hold roughly 17%. Their target antigens are unknown. The sequenced sample was CD4+ T cells from blood, cultured in vitro, obtained after SARS-CoV-2 vaccination. All receptors come from a human donor who received a COVID-19 vaccine.

This clonotype has just a few counts. This rearrangement joins TRBV20-1 to TRBJ1-4; possible D gene TRBD1, 6 bases. Germline V CDR1 and CDR2: DFQATT, SNEGSKA (reference sequence). This CDR3 has 12 residues. V lost 0 bases, J lost 12 bases, and 11 bases lay in between. The CDR3 region has the DNA TGCAGTGCTAGAGAAGGGGGACTCGAACTGTTTTTT. Translation gives CSAREGGLELFF.

The chain links TRBV20-1 to TRBJ1-1; maybe TRBD1 (5 bases). The ends were cut back, 5 bases at V and 11 bases at J, with 24 bases in the middle. Germline-derived CDR1 and CDR2 are DFQATT and SNEGSKA (reference sequence). This CDR3 spans 14 amino acids. The CDR3 nucleotides read TGCAGTGCTGAAGATCCGAACCAGGGCTCTCTGGCTTTCTTT. Translation gives CSAEDPNQGSLAFF.

V and J are TRBV27 and TRBJ1-2, with TRBD1 matching 8 bases. The V segment lost 6 bases and the J segment 4 bases; nucleotides outside the gene matches: 7. CDR1 and CDR2 from the germline V gene are MNHEY and SMNVEV (reference sequence). This CDR3 contains 14 residues. CDR3 nucleotides: TGTGCCAGCAGAAAAACAGGGGGGTCCTATGGCTACACCTTC. As protein: CASRKTGGSYGYTF.

The rearrangement uses TRBV24-1 and TRBJ1-1; TRBD1 might be the D (5 bases). The CDR3 sequence is 13 residues long. V lost 6 bases and J lost 4, with 11 bases in between. Germline CDR1 is KGHDR and CDR2 is SFDVKD. In nucleotides, the CDR3 is TGTGCCACCAGTAAGGGGTTGGGCACTGAAGCTTTCTTT. Its protein is CATSKGLGTEAFF.

This chain links TRBV20-1 with TRBJ2-7; TRBD1 might be the D (6 bases). This CDR3 contains 14 residues. Germline CDR1 is DFQATT and CDR2 is SNEGSKA (reference sequence). The V and J ends lost 0 bases and 6 bases respectively, with 15 bases between them. The DNA for the CDR3 is TGCAGTGCTAGAGATCCGAGGGGGAAGGGCGAGCAGTACTTC. It specifies CSARDPRGKGEQYF.

V gene TRBV20-1 combines with J gene TRBJ1-6, with D perhaps TRBD1 (6 bases). Germline assignment: CDR1 DFQATT and CDR2 SNEGSKA (reference sequence). The CDR3 is 16 amino acids. Trimming removed 0 bases from V and 9 bases from J, with 18 bases in between. This chain's CDR3 is CSARESGGRLSSPLHF. In DNA, the CDR3 is TGCAGTGCTAGAGAATCGGGGGGGCGCTTAAGTTCACCCCTCCACTTT.

V usage is TRBV7-6 and J usage is TRBJ2-2, with 8 bases identical to TRBD2. Germline CDR1 and CDR2: SGHVS and FNYEAQ. Trimming at V came to 2 bases and at J to 1 base, leaving 0 bases not matched to a gene. The CDR3 spans 15 residues. The CDR3 region is CASSLRGGNTGELFF. CDR3 coding DNA: TGTGCCAGCAGCTTACGGGGGGGGAACACCGGGGAGCTGTTTTTT.

CDR3 nucleotide sequence: TGTGCCAGCAGCTCGTCGGGACCTTTCGGAAACACCATATATTTT. Amino acids: CASSSSGPFGNTIYF. The V call is TRBV5-5, the J call TRBJ1-3, with TRBD1 as a possible D gene (5 bases). The germline gives CDR1 SGHKS, CDR2 YYEKEE (reference sequence). The CDR3 extends over 15 amino acids. The V gene lost 3 bases and the J gene lost 4 bases, with 14 bases spanning the gap.

This clonotype showed up just once. This rearrangement joins TRBV7-2 to TRBJ2-3, with D possibly matching TRBD1 (5 bases). This CDR3 contains 14 residues. V lost 5 bases to trimming and J lost 2 bases, with 11 bases between them. CDR1 SGHTA and CDR2 FQGNSA come from the germline V gene. DNA of the CDR3: TGTGCCAGCAGCCAGGGTCCCGCCACAGATACGCAGTATTTT. Protein product: CASSQGPATDTQYF.

The chain has TRBV7-2 and TRBJ1-3; D remains unclear. Germline V gene sequence: CDR1 SGHTA, CDR2 FQGNSA. The CDR3 covers 16 residues. Trimming left V 5 bases short and J 0 bases short, with 14 bases between. CDR3 in amino acids: CASSPRTVTSGNTIYF. The CDR3 bases are TGTGCCAGCAGCCCCCGTACAGTTACCTCTGGAAACACCATATATTTT.

About this clonotype itself: Germline and junction disagree at one end, which may indicate a read error. The J gene is TRBJ2-7, the V gene TRBV6-5; D ambiguous. Per germline, CDR1 MNHEY and CDR2 SVGAGI. The CDR3 consists of 12 residues. CDR3 protein: CAGSYRPYEQYF. CDR3 in DNA: TGTGCCGGCAGTTATCGGCCCTACGAGCAGTACTTC.

The rearrangement links TRBV7-9 to TRBJ2-3; 10 bases map to TRBD2. The germline V gene encodes CDR1 SEHNR and CDR2 FQNEAQ (reference sequence). The CDR3 length is 14 residues. V shed 4 bases, J shed 3 bases, and the junction held 1 base outside the gene matches. The CDR3 protein is CASSSSGGTDTQYF. CDR3 DNA: TGTGCCAGCAGCTCTAGCGGGGGAACAGATACGCAGTATTTT.

The chain combines TRBV27 with TRBJ1-5; D not resolved. CDR1 and CDR2 (germline): MNHEY, SMNVEV (reference sequence). This CDR3 contains 10 residues. V was cut by 2 bases and J by 8 bases, with 1 base left in between. This chain's CDR3 is CASSLEPQHF. The CDR3 bases are TGTGCCAGCAGTTTAGAGCCCCAGCATTTT.

V and J are TRBV27 and TRBJ1-6; D unresolved. The CDR3 is made up of 15 amino acids. The germline gives CDR1 MNHEY, CDR2 SMNVEV (reference sequence). The germline V and J ends were trimmed by 5 bases and 1 base, with 9 bases remaining between them. The CDR3 spells CASSQGRSYNSPLHF. Written as DNA, the CDR3 is TGTGCCAGCAGTCAAGGGAGATCCTATAATTCACCCCTCCACTTT.

This clonotype showed up just a few times. For the CDR3, the DNA is TGTGCCTCAGAGCAACGAGCCGGTTTGGGCTATGGCTACACCTTC. This sequence encodes CASEQRAGLGYGYTF. This sequence joins TRBV30 and TRBJ1-2; no reliable D call. The CDR3 has 15 residues. V shed 7 bases and J shed 4 bases, with 22 bases lying between them. Germline lookup yields CDR1 GTSNPN and CDR2 SVGIG (reference sequence).

CDR3 in DNA: TGCAGCGTTGAAGGGGGTCAGGGGCGGATGAACACTGAAGCTTTCTTT. It encodes CSVEGGQGRMNTEAFF. This chain links TRBV29-1 with TRBJ1-1; perhaps TRBD1 as D (6 bases). The length of the CDR3 is 16 residues. The germline V gene has CDR1 SQVTM and CDR2 ANQGSEA. Trimming removed 1 base from V and 0 bases from J, with 15 bases in between.

This clonotype was seen once. V usage is TRBV7-2 and J usage is TRBJ1-2; D call uncertain. In germline, CDR1 is SGHTA, CDR2 FQGNSA. V was shortened by 1 base and J by 2 bases, with 8 bases between the two germline ends. The CDR3 is 14 residues long. The CDR3 spells CASSLESQNYGYTF. CDR3 DNA: TGTGCCAGCAGCTTAGAGTCCCAGAACTATGGCTACACCTTC.

V usage is TRBV20-1 and J usage is TRBJ2-2, with a weak D call TRBD2 (5 bases). The ends were cut back, 4 bases at V and 6 bases at J, with 12 bases in the middle. From germline, CDR1 is DFQATT and CDR2 SNEGSKA (reference sequence). The CDR3 has 13 residues. Here the CDR3 DNA reads TGCAGTGCTATTTCCCTAGCCCCCGGGGAGCTGTTTTTT. Its translation is CSAISLAPGELFF.

The V call is TRBV6-1, the J call TRBJ1-2; no firm D call. Germline V lookup: CDR1 MNHNS, CDR2 SASEGT. The ends were cut back, 7 bases at V and 2 bases at J, with 11 bases in the middle. The CDR3 loop spans 13 amino acids. CDR3 sequence: CASTPSGNYGYTF. Here the CDR3 DNA reads TGTGCCAGCACCCCGTCGGGGAACTATGGCTACACCTTC.

The V call is TRBV7-8, the J call TRBJ1-2; D ambiguous. CDR3 length: 15 amino acids. CDR1 and CDR2 (germline): SGHVS, FQNEAQ. Trimming stripped 0 bases from V and 0 bases from J, with 8 bases between. The CDR3: CASSLAGTANYGYTF. CDR3 bases: TGTGCCAGCAGCTTAGCCGGCACCGCTAACTATGGCTACACCTTC.

This clonotype was recorded once. This rearrangement joins TRBV12-3 or TRBV12-4 to TRBJ1-1; no clear D. With 5 bases removed from V and 1 base from J, the gap between germline ends came to 11 bases. This CDR3 has 14 residues. CDR3 sequence reads: CASSKSPGNTEAFF. CDR3 nucleotide sequence: TGTGCCAGCAGTAAATCGCCAGGGAACACTGAAGCTTTCTTT.

The rearrangement links TRBV5-1 to TRBJ1-2; D gene ambiguous. Trimming cost V 4 bases and J 8 bases, with 21 bases left between them. CDR3 size: 15 residues. Germline V gene sequence: CDR1 SGHRS, CDR2 YFSETQ. Written as DNA, the CDR3 is TGCGCCAGCAGCACCGCGGCTGGGCAGGCAGGCGGCTACACCTTC. Protein product: CASSTAAGQAGGYTF.

The chain couples TRBV24-1 to TRBJ2-3; D not resolved. There are 12 residues in the CDR3. V was shortened by 4 bases and J by 3 bases, with 4 bases between the two germline ends. Germline V gene sequence: CDR1 KGHDR, CDR2 SFDVKD. This CDR3 reads CATSDHTDTQYF. The DNA for the CDR3 is TGTGCCACCAGTGACCATACAGATACGCAGTATTTT.

The gene calls are TRBV29-1 and TRBJ2-5, with D hard to call. In germline, CDR1 is SQVTM, CDR2 ANQGSEA. The ends were cut back, 1 base at V and 5 bases at J, with 2 bases in the middle. The CDR3 spans 10 residues. The CDR3 DNA reads TGCAGCGTTGAAGTTGAGACCCAGTACTTC. It codes for CSVEVETQYF.

This chain connects TRBV10-3 to TRBJ1-5; TRBD1 is a possible D gene (6 bases). Trimming shortened V by 4 bases and J by 8 bases, and 12 bases separated the two germline ends. The CDR3 runs 13 residues. From germline, CDR1 is ENHRY and CDR2 SYGVKD. DNA of the CDR3: TGTGCCATCAGTGGGACAGCTGATAAGCCCCAGCATTTT. Its translation is CAISGTADKPQHF.